The rows below give T cell receptor beta chains drawn from one sample of a study of shared clonotypes between healthy human individuals. Sequencing used immunoSEQ multiplex PCR; TCRdb keeps in-frame clones, though not all of them. The sample comprises about 710,000 clones, around four fifths of which are singletons, and 1.5% to 2% rests with the top ten. Sequencing was done on a sample of memory CD4+ T cells sorted from blood. The receptors were sampled from a woman in her thirties in good health. CDR3s include the opening cysteine and the closing phenylalanine or tryptophan. The D gene is left open where the match is weak. Expanded clones get a size class; other rows say once, few or many, or leave the size out.

clone_size d_call j_call v_call cdr3_aa cdr3_nt
. TRBD2 TRBJ2-1 TRBV7-7 CASSQEASGNYNEQFF TGTGCCAGCAGCCAGGAGGCTAGCGGGAATTACAATGAGCAGTTCTTC
few . TRBJ1-1 TRBV4-2 CASSQDFGGTEAFF TGTGCCAGCAGCCAAGATTTTGGGGGAACTGAAGCTTTCTTT
. . TRBJ1-4 TRBV4-1 CASSQARGNEKLFF TGCGCCAGCAGCCAGGCGAGGGGGAATGAAAAACTGTTTTTT
. . TRBJ2-2 TRBV5-4 CASQDGSDTGELFF TGTGCCAGCCAGGACGGGAGCGACACCGGGGAGCTGTTTTTT
. . TRBJ2-1 TRBV7-9 CASSPLGLSYNEQFF TGTGCCAGCAGCCCCCTAGGCCTCTCCTACAATGAGCAGTTCTTC
. TRBD1 TRBJ2-7 TRBV2 CASSGQGPPYEQYF TGTGCCAGCAGTGGACAGGGCCCTCCCTACGAGCAGTACTTC
. . TRBJ2-7 TRBV29-1 CSVGHTTGTEQYF TGCAGCGTTGGCCATACAACAGGGACGGAGCAGTACTTC
many TRBD1 TRBJ2-1 TRBV25-1 CASSESGQVGDRNEQFF TGTGCCAGCAGTGAATCAGGACAGGTCGGGGATAGGAATGAGCAGTTCTTC
. TRBD1 TRBJ2-3 TRBV6-5 CASKGTATDTQYF TGTGCCAGCAAGGGGACAGCCACAGATACGCAGTATTTT
. . TRBJ2-2 TRBV5-1 CASSLRAAGELFF TGCGCCAGCAGCTTGAGAGCGGCCGGGGAGCTGTTTTTT
once TRBD1 TRBJ1-1 TRBV7-9 CASSSTGVTEAFF TGTGCCAGCAGCTCCACAGGGGTCACTGAAGCTTTCTTT
. TRBD1 TRBJ1-4 TRBV2 CASSQDREPTNEKLFF TGTGCCAGCAGTCAGGACAGGGAGCCTACTAATGAAAAACTGTTTTTT
. . TRBJ1-5 TRBV25-1 CASSLGFGPQHF TGTGCCAGCAGCCTCGGTTTTGGGCCCCAGCATTTT
. TRBD1 TRBJ2-3 TRBV6-6 CASSRDSGDTQYF TGTGCCAGCAGTAGGGACAGCGGCGATACGCAGTATTTT
. . TRBJ1-1 TRBV5-1 CASSWGNRENTEAFF TGCGCCAGCAGCTGGGGGAACAGGGAAAACACTGAAGCTTTCTTT
. . TRBJ1-1 TRBV28 CASRLGRLGTEAFF TGTGCCAGCAGACTGGGGAGACTCGGCACTGAAGCTTTCTTT
once TRBD1 TRBJ1-4 TRBV6-4 CASEGQGYEKLFF TGTGCCAGCGAAGGACAGGGGTACGAAAAACTGTTTTTT
. . TRBJ2-7 TRBV2 CASAGAYEQYF TGTGCCAGCGCCGGTGCCTACGAGCAGTACTTC
. TRBD1 TRBJ2-1 TRBV7-3 CASSLPPGQGADEQFF TGTGCCAGCAGCCTCCCCCCCGGACAGGGGGCGGATGAGCAGTTCTTC
. TRBD1 TRBJ2-3 TRBV4-1 CASSQKPGQDTDTQYF TGCGCCAGCAGCCAAAAACCGGGACAGGATACAGATACGCAGTATTTT
. TRBD2 TRBJ2-1 TRBV6-5 CASSYILAGYQEQFF TGTGCCAGCAGTTATATCCTAGCGGGTTACCAAGAGCAGTTCTTC
. . TRBJ2-5 TRBV11-2 CASSFPDAYVQETQYF TGTGCCAGCAGCTTTCCGGACGCGTACGTCCAAGAGACCCAGTACTTC
once . TRBJ1-4 TRBV28 CASSLYREMMENEKLFF TGTGCCAGCAGTTTATACAGGGAGATGATGGAGAATGAAAAACTGTTTTTT
. . TRBJ2-1 TRBV28 CASSDGSKFKNEQFF TGTGCCAGCAGTGATGGGTCCAAATTTAAGAATGAGCAGTTCTTC
. . TRBJ2-3 TRBV5-6 CASSQRGGGGTDTQYF TGTGCCAGCAGCCAACGTGGGGGTGGGGGAACAGATACGCAGTATTTT
few . TRBJ2-5 TRBV6-1 CAIRGQSETQYF TGTGCCATCAGAGGGCAGTCGGAGACCCAGTACTTC
. . TRBJ1-3 TRBV19 CASTGGPGNTIYF TGTGCCAGTACCGGGGGGCCTGGAAACACCATATATTTT
. . TRBJ2-4 TRBV30 CAWSQGANIQYF TGTGCCTGGAGTCAGGGAGCAAACATTCAGTACTTC
. . TRBJ2-7 TRBV19 CASSMRMGGPSSYEQYF TGTGCCAGTAGTATGAGGATGGGGGGGCCCAGCTCCTACGAGCAGTACTTC
. TRBD2 TRBJ2-7 TRBV7-8 CASSLITSGRYRLDEQYF TGTGCCAGCAGCTTGATCACTAGCGGGAGATACCGGTTGGACGAGCAGTACTTC
many . TRBJ1-2 TRBV27 CASSLSLGGGYTF TGTGCCAGCAGTTTATCGTTAGGAGGTGGCTACACCTTC
. TRBD2 TRBJ2-3 TRBV27 CASSPQTSGGKDTQYF TGTGCCAGCAGTCCCCAGACTAGCGGGGGGAAAGATACGCAGTATTTT
few TRBD1 TRBJ2-2 TRBV2 CASKSGTGSSGELFF TGTGCCAGCAAATCCGGGACAGGGAGCTCCGGGGAGCTGTTTTTT
few . TRBJ1-3 TRBV28 CASSPGAGMVSGNTIYF TGTGCCAGCAGTCCCGGGGCAGGGATGGTTTCTGGAAACACCATATATTTT
. . TRBJ2-1 TRBV5-1 CASSLVSSGYNEQFF TGCGCCAGCAGCTTGGTTAGTAGCGGCTACAATGAGCAGTTCTTC
. . TRBJ1-4 TRBV19 CASKGRVGSEKLFF TGTGCCAGTAAAGGCAGAGTGGGGAGTGAAAAACTGTTTTTT
. . TRBJ1-2 TRBV29-1 CSVGTTEYGYTF TGCAGCGTTGGAACAACAGAATATGGCTACACCTTC
. . TRBJ2-1 TRBV7-2 CASRLGALNGDEQFF TGTGCCAGCAGATTAGGAGCGTTAAATGGCGATGAGCAGTTCTTC
. . TRBJ1-4 TRBV28 CASSLSGRHNEKLFF TGTGCCAGCAGTTTATCGGGACGGCATAATGAAAAACTGTTTTTT
. . TRBJ2-7 TRBV28 CASSHLIWSSSYEQYF TGTGCCAGCAGTCACCTCATATGGAGCTCCTCCTACGAGCAGTACTTC
. . TRBJ2-5 TRBV6-6 CASSPTAGKRTQYF TGTGCCAGCAGTCCAACTGCGGGAAAACGGACCCAGTACTTC
. . TRBJ2-3 TRBV11-2 CASSLDRAGDTQYF TGTGCCAGCAGCTTGGATCGAGCGGGAGATACGCAGTATTTT
. . TRBJ2-1 TRBV7-2 CASSLSGTSYNEQFF TGTGCCAGCAGCTTATCCGGGACCTCCTACAATGAGCAGTTCTTC
. TRBD2 TRBJ2-5 TRBV7-8 CASSTGLAGVETQYF TGTGCCAGCAGCACGGGACTAGCGGGAGTAGAGACCCAGTACTTC
. . TRBJ1-1 TRBV5-1 CASRGGSTEAFF TGCGCCAGCAGAGGAGGAAGTACTGAAGCTTTCTTT
. . TRBJ2-7 TRBV13 CASSPQGGTDLEQYF TGTGCCAGCAGCCCCCAGGGGGGGACAGACCTCGAGCAGTACTTC
once . TRBJ2-5 TRBV7-9 CAIETQYF TGTGCCATTGAGACCCAGTACTTC
. TRBD2 TRBJ2-3 TRBV7-9 CASSANIAGGSTDTQYF TGTGCCAGCAGCGCCAATATAGCGGGAGGGAGCACAGATACGCAGTATTTT
. . TRBJ2-1 TRBV2 CASRRDSAYNEQFF TGTGCCAGCAGACGGGATTCCGCCTACAATGAGCAGTTCTTC
. . TRBJ2-3 TRBV11-2 CASSSLADSSTDTQYF TGTGCCAGCAGCTCTTTGGCGGACAGTAGCACAGATACGCAGTATTTT
. TRBD1 TRBJ1-5 TRBV2 CASRGTGHQPQHF TGTGCCAGCAGAGGGACAGGGCATCAGCCCCAGCATTTT
. TRBD1 TRBJ1-1 TRBV29-1 CSVPGQSLRWGTEAFF TGCAGCGTTCCGGGACAGTCCCTTAGGTGGGGCACTGAAGCTTTCTTT
. . TRBJ2-7 TRBV7-9 CASSPAGERRSYEQYF TGTGCCAGCAGCCCGGCCGGGGAACGGCGATCCTACGAGCAGTACTTC
once . TRBJ2-1 TRBV28 CASGNPGRYNEQFF TGTGCCAGCGGGAACCCCGGGCGATACAATGAGCAGTTCTTC